This TCR beta chain was sequenced during a study of neurological immune-mediated disorders. PBMCs stored at -80 C, 2 million in total, were the source of the unsorted libraries. As for the cDNA, it was generated by 5'RACE with 10-nucleotide random UMIs. TCRdb passed the 5' RACE reads through MiXCR, listing each CDR3 protein once. The sample yields approximately 100,000 distinct CDR3 sequences, roughly 4% seen once. The CDR3 length is 18 residues. CDR1 is SGHRS, CDR2 YFSETQ, per germline. Between the trimmed V and J ends, which lost 0 bases and 2 bases, there was a span of 21 bases. This clonotype is termed hyperexpanded.

Source material: PBMCs. The TCR originated in a woman aged 18 to 35 with multiple sclerosis. The chain joins TRBV5-1 to TRBJ2-7; a possible D gene is TRBD1 (6 bases). The CDR3 loop is CASSLGQIRGMVPYEQYF. Here the CDR3 DNA reads TGCGCCAGCAGCTTGGGACAAATCAGGGGTATGGTCCCCTACGAGCAGTACTTC.